The rows below give T cell receptor beta chains drawn from one sample of a study of tissue T cells after allogeneic stem cell transplantation. The table came from immunoSEQ multiplex PCR; TCRdb's copy has only in-frame clones and leaves some out. The sample includes 1,000 to 1,200 clones, roughly two fifths seen only once; the top ten take 40% to 50%. Sequenced here: esophageal tissue, sampled at autopsy. Receptors were obtained from a female patient aged 35 to 69 with steroid-refractory graft-versus-host disease after an allogeneic stem cell transplant. Some T cells may arise from the graft donor. The CDR3 runs from the conserved cysteine through the conserved F or W. Each record gives: D gene, V gene, clone size, J gene, CDR3 protein, CDR3 DNA. A D gene is named only where the DNA matches it firmly. Only some rows state a clone size, as once, few, many or a class for expanded clones.

d_call: .; v_call: TRBV5-1; clone_size: medium-sized; j_call: TRBJ2-3; cdr3_aa: CASSLVPFPTDTQYF; cdr3_nt: TGCGCCAGCAGCTTAGTCCCCTTCCCGACAGATACGCAGTATTTT
d_call: .; v_call: TRBV7-9; clone_size: few; j_call: TRBJ1-1; cdr3_aa: CASSAVGAAEAFF; cdr3_nt: TGTGCCAGCAGCGCCGTTGGGGCGGCTGAAGCTTTCTTT
d_call: .; v_call: TRBV5-1; clone_size: .; j_call: TRBJ2-7; cdr3_aa: CASSLYRGFWYEQYF; cdr3_nt: TGCGCCAGCAGCTTGTATAGGGGTTTCTGGTACGAGCAGTACTTC
d_call: .; v_call: TRBV30; clone_size: .; j_call: TRBJ2-7; cdr3_aa: CAWSVLYEQYF; cdr3_nt: TGTGCCTGGAGTGTGCTTTACGAGCAGTACTTC
d_call: .; v_call: TRBV27; clone_size: few; j_call: TRBJ1-2; cdr3_aa: CASSLVAFGYGYTF; cdr3_nt: TGTGCCAGCAGTTTAGTTGCATTTGGCTATGGCTACACCTTC
d_call: .; v_call: TRBV10-3; clone_size: .; j_call: TRBJ2-7; cdr3_aa: CAISFGAYEQYF; cdr3_nt: TGTGCCATCAGTTTTGGGGCCTACGAGCAGTACTTC
d_call: .; v_call: TRBV11-3; clone_size: few; j_call: TRBJ2-1; cdr3_aa: CASSFSGGGYNEQFF; cdr3_nt: TGTGCCAGCAGCTTCTCAGGGGGAGGGTACAATGAGCAGTTCTTC
d_call: TRBD2; v_call: TRBV10-1; clone_size: .; j_call: TRBJ2-1; cdr3_aa: CASSPPGVAGYNEQFF; cdr3_nt: TGCGCCAGCAGTCCCCCCGGTGTAGCGGGGTACAATGAGCAGTTCTTC
d_call: .; v_call: TRBV15; clone_size: few; j_call: TRBJ2-3; cdr3_aa: CATSRQPVDTQYF; cdr3_nt: TGTGCCACCAGCCGGCAGCCCGTGGATACGCAGTATTTT
d_call: TRBD1; v_call: TRBV15; clone_size: .; j_call: TRBJ2-5; cdr3_aa: CATSQTGLEETQYF; cdr3_nt: TGTGCCACCAGCCAGACAGGGTTGGAAGAGACCCAGTACTTC
d_call: .; v_call: TRBV5-1; clone_size: .; j_call: TRBJ1-5; cdr3_aa: CASRGGHNQPQHF; cdr3_nt: TGCGCCAGCAGGGGGGGGCACAATCAGCCCCAGCATTTT
d_call: .; v_call: TRBV19; clone_size: .; j_call: TRBJ2-7; cdr3_aa: CATRLGGGYEQYF; cdr3_nt: TGTGCCACCAGATTAGGGGGAGGCTACGAGCAGTACTTC
d_call: .; v_call: TRBV18; clone_size: few; j_call: TRBJ2-7; cdr3_aa: CASSPGQGFSYEQYF; cdr3_nt: TGTGCCAGCTCACCGGGGCAGGGGTTTTCCTACGAGCAGTACTTC
d_call: .; v_call: TRBV5-1; clone_size: .; j_call: TRBJ2-3; cdr3_aa: CASSLEEGLSTDTQYF; cdr3_nt: TGCGCCAGCAGCTTGGAAGAGGGATTAAGCACAGATACGCAGTATTTT
d_call: .; v_call: TRBV7-9; clone_size: medium-sized; j_call: TRBJ1-3; cdr3_aa: CASGIVHRNTIYF; cdr3_nt: TGTGCCAGCGGGATCGTCCATCGAAACACCATATATTTT
d_call: TRBD1; v_call: TRBV2; clone_size: large; j_call: TRBJ2-7; cdr3_aa: CASRPQGAAYEQYF; cdr3_nt: TGTGCCAGCAGGCCCCAGGGGGCGGCTTACGAGCAGTACTTC
d_call: .; v_call: TRBV10-1; clone_size: .; j_call: TRBJ2-4; cdr3_aa: CASSDPHSQNIQYF; cdr3_nt: TGCGCCAGCAGTGACCCCCATAGCCAAAACATTCAGTACTTC
d_call: .; v_call: TRBV30; clone_size: few; j_call: TRBJ2-7; cdr3_aa: CAWSVTGLEQYF; cdr3_nt: TGTGCCTGGAGTGTAACCGGGCTCGAGCAGTACTTC
d_call: .; v_call: TRBV4-3; clone_size: .; j_call: TRBJ2-4; cdr3_aa: CASSQAGGRDKNIQYF; cdr3_nt: TGCGCCAGCAGCCAGGCCGGGGGGCGGGACAAAAACATTCAGTACTTC
d_call: .; v_call: TRBV2; clone_size: .; j_call: TRBJ1-2; cdr3_aa: CATRRDSLIYGYTF; cdr3_nt: TGTGCCACTCGCCGGGACTCCCTTATTTATGGCTACACCTTC
d_call: .; v_call: TRBV30; clone_size: few; j_call: TRBJ1-6; cdr3_aa: CAWSRQNNSPLHF; cdr3_nt: TGTGCCTGGAGTCGGCAGAATAATTCACCCCTCCACTTT
d_call: .; v_call: TRBV5-4; clone_size: .; j_call: TRBJ2-7; cdr3_aa: CASSPDRSYEQYF; cdr3_nt: TGTGCCAGCAGCCCCGACAGGTCCTACGAGCAGTACTTC
d_call: .; v_call: TRBV5-4; clone_size: .; j_call: TRBJ2-5; cdr3_aa: CASSPDGRWETQYF; cdr3_nt: TGTGCCAGCAGCCCGGACGGACGATGGGAGACCCAGTACTTC
d_call: .; v_call: TRBV2; clone_size: few; j_call: TRBJ2-7; cdr3_aa: CASRETDLSSYEQYF; cdr3_nt: TGTGCCAGCAGGGAGACAGACTTGAGCTCCTACGAGCAGTACTTC
d_call: .; v_call: TRBV24-1; clone_size: large; j_call: TRBJ2-3; cdr3_aa: CATSVQGRQTDTQYF; cdr3_nt: TGTGCCACCAGTGTCCAAGGACGGCAAACAGATACGCAGTATTTT
d_call: TRBD1; v_call: TRBV18; clone_size: few; j_call: TRBJ1-3; cdr3_aa: CASSAGQQGSGNTIYF; cdr3_nt: TGTGCCAGCTCAGCGGGACAGCAAGGCTCTGGAAACACCATATATTTT
d_call: .; v_call: TRBV24-1; clone_size: .; j_call: TRBJ2-7; cdr3_aa: CATSDGTSRSYEQYF; cdr3_nt: TGTGCCACCAGTGACGGGACATCAAGGTCTTACGAGCAGTACTTC
d_call: .; v_call: TRBV19; clone_size: .; j_call: TRBJ1-3; cdr3_aa: CASSTGHLLSGNTIYF; cdr3_nt: TGTGCCAGTAGTACGGGACATTTACTCTCTGGAAACACCATATATTTT
d_call: .; v_call: TRBV19; clone_size: .; j_call: TRBJ2-7; cdr3_aa: CATESSYGQYF; cdr3_nt: TGTGCCACGGAGAGCTCCTACGGGCAGTACTTC
d_call: .; v_call: TRBV2; clone_size: .; j_call: TRBJ1-6; cdr3_aa: CASSPQRLNNSPLHF; cdr3_nt: TGTGCCAGCAGTCCACAGAGACTTAATAATTCACCCCTCCACTTT
d_call: .; v_call: TRBV28; clone_size: few; j_call: TRBJ2-3; cdr3_aa: CASSSPRGGQYF; cdr3_nt: TGTGCCAGCAGTTCCCCCCGGGGAGGGCAGTATTTT
d_call: .; v_call: TRBV5-8; clone_size: once; j_call: TRBJ2-4; cdr3_aa: CASSLELGSGLAKNIQYF; cdr3_nt: TGTGCCAGCAGCTTGGAGTTGGGGTCAGGGCTAGCCAAAAACATTCAGTACTTC
d_call: .; v_call: TRBV5-1; clone_size: .; j_call: TRBJ1-1; cdr3_aa: CASSLVTLNTEAFF; cdr3_nt: TGCGCCAGCAGCTTGGTCACGCTGAACACTGAAGCTTTCTTT
d_call: .; v_call: TRBV6-6; clone_size: .; j_call: TRBJ2-2; cdr3_aa: CASVGRIQLPTGELFF; cdr3_nt: TGTGCCAGCGTAGGAAGAATCCAGCTACCCACCGGGGAGCTGTTTTTT
d_call: TRBD1; v_call: TRBV10-3; clone_size: medium-sized; j_call: TRBJ1-5; cdr3_aa: CAIKGSGGFQPQHF; cdr3_nt: TGTGCCATCAAGGGTTCAGGGGGCTTTCAGCCCCAGCATTTT
d_call: .; v_call: TRBV18; clone_size: .; j_call: TRBJ2-7; cdr3_aa: CASSPRTVAYEQYF; cdr3_nt: TGTGCCAGCTCACCAAGGACAGTAGCCTACGAGCAGTACTTC
d_call: .; v_call: TRBV10-3; clone_size: few; j_call: TRBJ1-3; cdr3_aa: CAIRGNSGNTIYF; cdr3_nt: TGTGCCATCAGGGGGAACTCTGGAAACACCATATATTTT
d_call: .; v_call: TRBV3-1/TRBV3-2; clone_size: .; j_call: TRBJ1-5; cdr3_aa: CASSPEGLWHHQPQHF; cdr3_nt: TGTGCCAGCAGCCCGGAAGGTCTTTGGCATCATCAGCCCCAGCATTTT
d_call: .; v_call: TRBV10-3; clone_size: medium-sized; j_call: TRBJ1-6; cdr3_aa: CAISEQGANSPLHF; cdr3_nt: TGTGCCATCAGTGAACAGGGTGCGAATTCACCCCTCCACTTT
d_call: TRBD1; v_call: TRBV25-1; clone_size: .; j_call: TRBJ1-2; cdr3_aa: CASSPPYRGSGYGYTF; cdr3_nt: TGTGCCAGCAGTCCACCATACAGGGGCAGCGGCTATGGCTACACCTTC
d_call: .; v_call: TRBV9; clone_size: large; j_call: TRBJ2-5; cdr3_aa: CASSVGGAQGETQYF; cdr3_nt: TGTGCCAGCAGCGTAGGCGGGGCCCAGGGAGAGACCCAGTACTTC
d_call: TRBD1; v_call: TRBV27; clone_size: large; j_call: TRBJ2-7; cdr3_aa: CASSLRDRVYEQYF; cdr3_nt: TGTGCCAGCAGTCTCCGGGACAGGGTCTACGAGCAGTACTTC
d_call: .; v_call: TRBV5-1; clone_size: .; j_call: TRBJ2-7; cdr3_aa: CASSFGWDYEQYF; cdr3_nt: TGCGCCAGCAGCTTTGGATGGGACTACGAGCAGTACTTC
d_call: .; v_call: TRBV5-6; clone_size: large; j_call: TRBJ1-2; cdr3_aa: CASSLGPLRGYTF; cdr3_nt: TGTGCCAGCAGCCTGGGACCGCTTCGTGGCTACACCTTC
d_call: .; v_call: TRBV6-4; clone_size: few; j_call: TRBJ1-1; cdr3_aa: CASSDSIGPFGTEAFF; cdr3_nt: TGTGCCAGCAGTGACTCGATAGGACCCTTTGGGACTGAAGCTTTCTTT
d_call: .; v_call: TRBV3-1/TRBV3-2; clone_size: large; j_call: TRBJ1-1; cdr3_aa: CASSRQINTEAFF; cdr3_nt: TGTGCCAGCAGCCGCCAAATCAACACTGAAGCTTTCTTT
d_call: TRBD1; v_call: TRBV10-3; clone_size: few; j_call: TRBJ2-7; cdr3_aa: CAIRLGTGFYEQYF; cdr3_nt: TGTGCCATCAGGCTCGGGACAGGGTTTTACGAGCAGTACTTC
d_call: .; v_call: TRBV3-1/TRBV3-2; clone_size: few; j_call: TRBJ2-5; cdr3_aa: CASSQRGSFGATQYF; cdr3_nt: TGTGCCAGCAGCCAGCGTGGGTCCTTCGGGGCGACCCAGTACTTC
d_call: TRBD1; v_call: TRBV5-5; clone_size: few; j_call: TRBJ1-6; cdr3_aa: CASSLQGARNSPLHF; cdr3_nt: TGTGCCAGCAGCCTTCAGGGGGCCAGGAATTCACCCCTCCACTTT